The sequence of this TCR beta chain was determined in a study of blood T cell repertoires in COVID-19. Background on the study: Samples representing acute and convalescent COVID-19 were sourced from the United States, Italy and Spain. T cells, B-cell-depleted T cells, or PBMCs supplied cDNA or gDNA.

Methods used by the authors: Estimated nucleated cell counts came from reference gene primer amplification. Only in-frame clones appear in the TCRdb table, and some are missing; sequencing was by immunoSEQ multiplex PCR. The D gene and trimming were derived from the DNA, and the V and J assignments and clone size from that table. The sample consists of about 150,000 clones, approximately 86% of them appearing once. Only one count was recorded for this clone. CDR3 size: 15 residues. Germline V gives CDR1 SGHAT, CDR2 FQNNGV. With V trimmed by 1 base and J by 6 bases, 8 bases remained unmatched. Sequencing was done on a sample of peripheral blood. The V call is TRBV11-2, the J call TRBJ1-1; TRBD1 matches at 7 bases. The receptor was isolated from a woman in her sixties with active or convalescent COVID-19. CDR3 nucleotides: TGTGCCAGCAGCTTAGCGTGGGGGACAGTCTCTGAAGCTTTCTTT. It translates to CASSLAWGTVSEAFF.